The next 32 T cell receptor beta chains were all read from a single sample in a study of OX40 agonist ivuxolimab in advanced cancers. Produced via immunoSEQ multiplex PCR; TCRdb's table is partial and in-frame only. This repertoire shows 55,000 to 85,000 clones, more than 85% found once; its top ten account for around 7.3%. The sequencing used CD4+ or CD8+ T cells sorted from blood, collected in a trial of the OX40 agonist ivuxolimab. The receptors were sampled from an adult with an advanced solid tumor such as melanoma, head and neck, liver or kidney cancer.

The chain combines TRBV6-6 with TRBJ1-1; D remains ambiguous. The CDR3 runs 15 residues. The V gene lost 2 bases and the J gene lost 0 bases, with 10 bases spanning the gap. The V gene's germline CDR1 is MNHNY and CDR2 SVGAGI (reference sequence). The CDR3 DNA reads TGTGCCAGCAGTTACGGAACGACGATGAACACTGAAGCTTTCTTT. Residues: CASSYGTTMNTEAFF.

This CDR3 reads CASSLGEKLFF. CDR3 DNA sequence: TGTGCCAGCAGCTTGGGTGAAAAACTGTTTTTT. The J gene is TRBJ1-4, the V gene TRBV5-6; D call uncertain. The germline gives CDR1 SGHDT, CDR2 YYEEEE. V shed 0 bases and J shed 7 bases, with 1 base lying between them. The CDR3 runs to 11 residues.

The V and J genes are TRBV4-1 and TRBJ1-5, with D possibly being TRBD1 (6 bases). Germline V CDR1 and CDR2: MGHRA, YSYEKL. The CDR3 runs 13 residues. The V gene lost 4 bases and the J gene lost 7 bases, with 11 bases spanning the gap. The chain's CDR3 is CASSLTGTQPQHF. CDR3 nucleotide sequence: TGCGCCAGCAGCCTTACAGGGACCCAGCCCCAGCATTTT.

The chain combines TRBV19 with TRBJ2-1, with TRBD1 matching 7 bases. The germline V gene encodes CDR1 LNHDA and CDR2 SQIVND (reference sequence). The CDR3 is made up of 13 amino acids. J was trimmed by 4 bases and V by 9 bases; bases with no gene match: 6. The DNA for the CDR3 is TGTGCCAGCTACGGGACAGCATACAATGAGCAGTTCTTC. Translating gives CASYGTAYNEQFF.

The V call is TRBV9, the J call TRBJ2-2; D not resolved. V lost 0 bases and J 2 bases, leaving 8 bases between the germline ends. This CDR3 has 15 residues. Per the germline V gene, CDR1 is SGDLS and CDR2 is YYNGEE. In DNA, the CDR3 is TGTGCCAGCAGCGTAGGGGTCCTTAACACCGGGGAGCTGTTTTTT. It specifies CASSVGVLNTGELFF.

This clone was detected only once. The J gene is TRBJ1-1, the V gene TRBV9; 7 positions match TRBD1. The V gene end was trimmed by 4 bases and the J gene end by 7 bases; junction bases not matched to a gene: 13. CDR3 length equals 15 residues. The germline V gene has CDR1 SGDLS and CDR2 YYNGEE. The CDR3 is CASSQRTGATVEAFF. CDR3 bases: TGTGCCAGCAGCCAGAGGACAGGAGCTACCGTTGAAGCTTTCTTT.

The chain links TRBV27 to TRBJ2-1, with 9 bases lining up with TRBD1. This CDR3 comprises 15 residues. With V trimmed by 6 bases and J by 10 bases, 13 bases remained unmatched. Germline V gene lookup returns CDR1 MNHEY and CDR2 SMNVEV (reference sequence). DNA for the CDR3: TGTGCCAGCAGACTGGGGGGACAGGGTTTCTGGGAGCAGTTCTTC. Protein: CASRLGGQGFWEQFF.

V and J are TRBV7-8 and TRBJ2-7; TRBD2 matches 7 bases. Germline V gene sequence: CDR1 SGHVS, CDR2 FQNEAQ. The V gene end was trimmed by 4 bases and the J gene end by 3 bases; junction bases not matched to a gene: 6. The CDR3 contains 14 residues. The CDR3 bases are TGTGCCAGCAGCTCCGGGGGGTTCCTCTACGAGCAGTACTTC. The encoded protein is CASSSGGFLYEQYF.

The V and J genes are TRBV13 and TRBJ2-3, with TRBD1 matching over 8 bases. The V gene's germline CDR1 is PRHDT and CDR2 FYEKMQ (reference sequence). CDR3 length equals 16 residues. Trimming at V came to 0 bases and at J to 4 bases, leaving 6 bases not matched to a gene. This chain's CDR3 is CASSLGSDRGADTQYF. The CDR3 coding sequence is TGTGCCAGCAGCTTAGGGTCAGACAGGGGAGCAGATACGCAGTATTTT.

This chain joins TRBV9 and TRBJ2-7; no firm D call. V gave up 2 bases and J gave up 0 bases, with 12 bases separating them. Germline CDR1 reads SGDLS; CDR2 reads YYNGEE. CDR3 size: 15 residues. The CDR3 nucleotides are TGTGCCAGCAGCGTTGCCGCAGCTGACTCCTACGAGCAGTACTTC. Translation gives CASSVAAADSYEQYF.

V usage is TRBV14 and J usage is TRBJ1-1; tentatively, D is TRBD1 (6 bases). Germline CDR1 SGHDN, CDR2 FVKESK. The ends were cut back, 0 bases at V and 5 bases at J, with 13 bases in the middle. The CDR3 has 15 residues. The CDR3 coding sequence is TGTGCCAGCAGCCAAGATCTTTGGGGGCGGACTGAAGCTTTCTTT. This translates into CASSQDLWGRTEAFF. Based on the CDR3 plus reference TRBV14 and TRBJ1-1, the full variable domain is EAGVTQFPSHSVIEKGQTVTLRCDPISGHDNLYWYRRVMGKEIKFLLHFVKESKQDESGMPNNRFLAERTGGTYSTLKVQPAELEDSGVYFCASSQDLWGRTEAFFGQGTRLTVV.

The count of this clone is one. The V gene is TRBV7-9, the J gene TRBJ1-4; no firm D call. V was cut by 1 base and J by 8 bases, with 5 bases left in between. Germline V CDR1 and CDR2: SEHNR, FQNEAQ (reference sequence). The CDR3 covers 12 residues. The CDR3 sequence: CASSLEGEKLFF. The CDR3 nucleotides read TGTGCCAGCAGCTTAGAAGGGGAAAAACTGTTTTTT.

The chain couples TRBV9 to TRBJ2-7, with unresolved D. The V and J ends lost 0 bases and 0 bases respectively, with 7 bases between them. Germline CDR1 reads SGDLS; CDR2 reads YYNGEE. The length of the CDR3 is 14 residues. For the CDR3, the DNA is TGTGCCAGCAGCGTAGAGGGTAGCTCCTACGAGCAGTACTTC. Residues: CASSVEGSSYEQYF.

V gene TRBV12-5 combines with J gene TRBJ2-7; no definite D call. Germline-derived CDR1 and CDR2 are LGHNT and FRNRAP. V dropped 4 bases and J dropped 6 bases, with 13 bases sitting between them. The CDR3 consists of 13 residues. The CDR3 bases are TGTGCTAGTGGTTCCCTAGGTACCGGCGAGCAGTACTTC. It codes for CASGSLGTGEQYF.

V gene TRBV7-8 combines with J gene TRBJ2-7; D gene uncertain. Trimming took off 5 bases at V and 2 bases at J, with 16 bases between the two ends. The CDR3 contains 15 residues. The V gene's germline CDR1 is SGHVS and CDR2 FQNEAQ. The DNA for the CDR3 is TGTGCCAGCAGCGCCGTCGGCATTCCTACCTACGAGCAGTACTTC. Protein sequence: CASSAVGIPTYEQYF.

This chain joins TRBV7-6 and TRBJ2-2; 9 nucleotides match TRBD2. V lost 5 bases, J lost 3 bases, and 7 bases stayed unmatched. CDR1 is SGHVS, CDR2 FNYEAQ, per germline. CDR3 length: 16 amino acids. CDR3 loop: CASSTSGGPYTGELFF. CDR3 bases: TGTGCCAGCAGCACAAGCGGGGGGCCGTACACCGGGGAGCTGTTTTTT.

V usage is TRBV7-6 and J usage is TRBJ2-7; 9 bases are a match to TRBD1. CDR3 size: 14 residues. With V trimmed by 5 bases and J by 3 bases, 5 bases remained unmatched. CDR1 is SGHVS and CDR2 is FNYEAQ in the germline V gene. The CDR3 reads CASSPPTGGYEQYF. In DNA, the CDR3 is TGTGCCAGCAGCCCTCCGACAGGGGGCTACGAGCAGTACTTC.

The V and J genes are TRBV18 and TRBJ1-1, with a tentative D call TRBD1 (6 bases). There are 14 residues in the CDR3. Germline V lookup: CDR1 KGHSH, CDR2 LQKENI. V lost 3 bases and J 7 bases, leaving 15 bases between the germline ends. CDR3 DNA: TGTGCCAGCTCACCTTCGGACAGTCTAATTGAAGCTTTCTTT. Protein: CASSPSDSLIEAFF.

The rearrangement uses TRBV6-5 and TRBJ1-1, with D perhaps TRBD1 (5 bases). This CDR3 is built from 15 residues. Trimming pared 2 bases from V and 1 base from J, leaving 11 bases between. Germline-derived CDR1 and CDR2 are MNHEY and SVGAGI. CDR3 region: CASSYTDSGNTEAFF. DNA of the CDR3: TGTGCCAGCAGTTACACCGACAGCGGGAACACTGAAGCTTTCTTT.

The V and J genes are TRBV10-1 and TRBJ2-7; no reliable D call. V was pared by 9 bases and J by 2 bases, with 14 bases between. The CDR3 runs to 13 residues. In germline, CDR1 is WNHNN, CDR2 SYGVQD (reference sequence). CDR3 protein: CARCTTPPYEQYF. Here the CDR3 DNA reads TGCGCCAGATGCACAACTCCCCCCTACGAGCAGTACTTC.

CDR3 nucleotide sequence: TGTGCCAGCAGCTTGGCACAGAACTATGGCTACACCTTC. It specifies CASSLAQNYGYTF. The genes are TRBV5-4 and TRBJ1-2; D is unclear. The CDR3 extends over 13 amino acids. In germline, CDR1 is SGHNT, CDR2 YYREEE (reference sequence). V was clipped by 0 bases and J by 2 bases, with 5 bases between them. Full variable domain (missing parts from reference TRBV5-4 and TRBJ1-2): ETGVTQSPTHLIKTRGQQVTLRCSSQSGHNTVSWYQQALGQGPQFIFQYYREEENGRGNFPPRFSGLQFPNYSSELNVNALELDDSALYLCASSLAQNYGYTFGSGTRLTVV.

The chain joins TRBV18 to TRBJ2-2; TRBD1 aligns across 7 bases. Germline V CDR1 and CDR2: KGHSH, LQKENI. The length of the CDR3 is 17 residues. The V segment lost 0 bases and the J segment 2 bases; nucleotides outside the gene matches: 6. This chain's CDR3 is CASSPPRTGLNTGELFF. In DNA form, the CDR3 reads TGTGCCAGCTCACCACCGAGGACAGGACTCAACACCGGGGAGCTGTTTTTT.

The V call is TRBV9, the J call TRBJ2-7; no definite D call. The CDR3 covers 16 residues. Trimming pared 3 bases from V and 6 bases from J, leaving 22 bases between. Germline V gives CDR1 SGDLS, CDR2 YYNGEE. CDR3 nucleotide sequence: TGTGCCAGCAGCGGGCTCGATAACGGGCCCTTTGGCGAGCAGTACTTC. It translates to CASSGLDNGPFGEQYF.

The J gene is TRBJ1-2, the V gene TRBV27; D unresolved. Trimming removed 3 bases at V and 3 bases at J, with 11 bases between. This CDR3 contains 14 residues. In germline, CDR1 is MNHEY, CDR2 SMNVEV (reference sequence). The CDR3 sequence is CASSLGGEYYGYTF. CDR3 DNA sequence: TGTGCCAGCAGTTTGGGCGGCGAGTACTATGGCTACACCTTC.

Only a few counts were recorded for this clone. V and J are TRBV5-1 and TRBJ2-1; 9 nucleotides match TRBD2. J gave up 4 bases and V 0 bases, and 2 bases lay outside the gene matches. Per the germline V gene, CDR1 is SGHRS and CDR2 is YFSETQ. The CDR3 covers 15 residues. CDR3: CASSLGSGGYNEQFF. The CDR3 DNA reads TGCGCCAGCAGCTTGGGAAGCGGGGGGTACAATGAGCAGTTCTTC.

This chain links TRBV27 with TRBJ1-1; 10 bases map to TRBD1. This CDR3 spans 13 amino acids. Germline trimming cut 9 bases from V and 5 bases from J; bases unmatched to any gene: 6. Germline CDR1 MNHEY, CDR2 SMNVEV (reference sequence). CDR3 DNA: TGTGCCAGTGGGGACAGGGGTTATACTGAAGCTTTCTTT. Its protein is CASGDRGYTEAFF.

The chain joins TRBV27 to TRBJ2-7; D is possibly TRBD1 (6 bases). This CDR3 is 16 amino acids long. Germline-derived CDR1 and CDR2 are MNHEY and SMNVEV (reference sequence). V lost 4 bases to trimming and J lost 1 base, with 17 bases between them. CDR3 in amino acids: CASSSSSGEKSYEQYF. The CDR3 region has the DNA TGTGCCAGCAGTTCTTCCTCAGGGGAAAAATCCTACGAGCAGTACTTC.

The CDR3 DNA reads TGTGCCAGCAGCTCGCCCGGACTAGCGGGGGGGCTTAACACAGATACGCAGTATTTT. Translation: CASSSPGLAGGLNTDTQYF. The chain combines TRBV7-8 with TRBJ2-3; TRBD2 aligns across 15 bases. V lost 4 bases, J lost 2 bases, and 10 bases stayed unmatched. The CDR3 has 19 amino acids. CDR1 and CDR2 (germline): SGHVS, FQNEAQ.

The chain employs TRBV12-5 and TRBJ2-1; 10 bases line up with TRBD2. V shed 5 bases, J shed 10 bases, and the junction held 11 bases outside the gene matches. Germline V gives CDR1 LGHNT, CDR2 FRNRAP. CDR3 length equals 15 residues. The CDR3 region is CASGPGSGGAEEQFF. For the CDR3, the DNA is TGTGCTAGTGGTCCCGGGAGCGGGGGGGCGGAAGAGCAGTTCTTC.

The CDR3 is CASSYLGAGDTQYF. CDR3 coding DNA: TGTGCCAGCAGCTACCTGGGGGCAGGGGATACGCAGTATTTT. The chain employs TRBV5-6 and TRBJ2-3; tentative D call: TRBD1 (6 bases). From germline, CDR1 is SGHDT and CDR2 YYEEEE. The CDR3 consists of 14 residues. Trimming took off 3 bases at V and 6 bases at J, with 14 bases between the two ends.

The J gene is TRBJ2-3, the V gene TRBV6-5; D gene unclear. Germline V lookup: CDR1 MNHEY, CDR2 SVGAGI. V lost 5 bases and J 2 bases, leaving 8 bases between the germline ends. This CDR3 has 13 residues. The CDR3 region has the DNA TGTGCCAGCAGTGCCCTCTACACAGATACGCAGTATTTT. Translation: CASSALYTDTQYF.

The CDR3 here is CASRGQTGNTDTQYF. As DNA, the CDR3 is TGCGCCAGCAGGGGGCAGACAGGGAACACAGATACGCAGTATTTT. The gene calls are TRBV4-1 and TRBJ2-3; 7 positions agree with TRBD1. Germline V gene sequence: CDR1 MGHRA, CDR2 YSYEKL. V gave up 6 bases and J gave up 2 bases; unmatched junction bases: 8. The CDR3 spans 15 residues.